The 17 T cell receptor beta chains given below trace back to one sample, sequenced in a study of blood T cell repertoires in COVID-19. Clones were sequenced by immunoSEQ multiplex PCR, and TCRdb holds only the in-frame ones, with some missing. Of 110,000 to 150,000 clones in the sample, approximately 82% were seen once. Sample: peripheral blood. The receptors here all came from a man aged 55 to 70 with active or convalescent COVID-19.

The V call is TRBV6-1, the J call TRBJ1-3; possibly TRBD1 for D (5 bases). Trimming cost V 4 bases and J 0 bases, with 13 bases left between them. CDR3 length: 16 residues. Germline CDR1 MNHNS, CDR2 SASEGT. The CDR3 region is CASSAIRDYSGNTIYF. The CDR3 DNA follows: TGTGCCAGCAGTGCAATCAGGGATTACTCTGGAAACACCATATATTTT.

The chain links TRBV19 to TRBJ1-1, with TRBD1 identical over 7 bases. This CDR3 has 17 amino acids. With V trimmed by 5 bases and J by 4 bases, 16 bases remained unmatched. CDR1 is LNHDA, CDR2 SQIVND, per germline (reference sequence). The chain's CDR3 is CASSSTGYRAKGTEAFF. CDR3 DNA: TGTGCCAGTAGTTCGACAGGGTATCGGGCTAAGGGCACTGAAGCTTTCTTT.

CDR3 loop: CASSLAGSTDTQYF. The CDR3 coding sequence is TGTGCCAGCAGTCTAGCGGGGAGCACAGATACGCAGTATTTT. This rearrangement joins TRBV6-5 to TRBJ2-3; 9 bases are a match to TRBD2. V gave up 5 bases and J gave up 0 bases; unmatched junction bases: 0. This CDR3 spans 14 amino acids. The germline CDR1 and CDR2 sequences are MNHEY and SVGAGI.

The rearrangement links TRBV19 to TRBJ2-1, with 10 bases that match TRBD2. Germline V gene lookup returns CDR1 LNHDA and CDR2 SQIVND (reference sequence). The CDR3 contains 16 residues. The V segment lost 6 bases and the J segment 1 base; nucleotides outside the gene matches: 6. The CDR3 spells CASSLAGGLSYNEQFF. The CDR3 region has the DNA TGTGCCAGTAGCTTAGCGGGAGGTCTATCCTACAATGAGCAGTTCTTC.

This clone was counted a few times. The chain couples TRBV4-1 to TRBJ1-3; D is undetermined. Trimming cost V 1 base and J 0 bases, with 7 bases left between them. This CDR3 contains 15 residues. CDR1 MGHRA and CDR2 YSYEKL come from the germline V gene. The CDR3 here is CASSQGYNSGNTIYF. Here the CDR3 DNA reads TGCGCCAGCAGCCAAGGGTACAACTCTGGAAACACCATATATTTT.

The chain has TRBV7-7 and TRBJ1-1; D is uncertain. CDR1 SSHAT and CDR2 FNYEAQ come from the germline V gene (reference sequence). Deletions cut 4 bases from V and 3 bases from J, with 9 bases between. The CDR3 runs to 13 residues. CDR3 amino acids: CASSWSKDTEAFF. The CDR3 DNA follows: TGTGCCAGCAGCTGGAGTAAGGACACTGAAGCTTTCTTT.

The chain recombines TRBV28 with TRBJ1-1; 8 positions match TRBD1. This CDR3 spans 15 amino acids. Trimming at V came to 2 bases and at J to 1 base, leaving 3 bases not matched to a gene. Looked up from germline, CDR1 is MDHEN and CDR2 is SYDVKM. CDR3: CASSLGGTGNTEAFF. The CDR3 bases are TGTGCCAGCAGTTTAGGAGGGACAGGGAACACTGAAGCTTTCTTT.

This chain links TRBV21-1 with TRBJ2-7; TRBD1, as called in the table, went unchecked against the DNA. TRBV21-1 has pseudogene status. This CDR3 has 20 residues. CDR3 bases: TGTGCCAGCAGCAAAGAGGACCTCGCCGGGGCAGGACAGGGAATCTACGAGCAGTACGTC. The encoded protein is CASSKEDLAGAGQGIYEQYV.

The chain combines TRBV28 with TRBJ1-6; 8 bases map to TRBD1. The CDR3 sequence is 16 residues long. Trimming removed 5 bases from V and 4 bases from J; junction bases left unmatched: 7. From germline, CDR1 is MDHEN and CDR2 SYDVKM. In DNA, the CDR3 is TGTGCCAGCAGTCCGACAGGGGAACAGTATAATTCACCCCTCCACTTT. As protein: CASSPTGEQYNSPLHF.

The chain employs TRBV7-2 and TRBJ1-4, with D possibly TRBD1 on 6 matching bases. The V gene's germline CDR1 is SGHTA and CDR2 FQGNSA. This CDR3 is 16 amino acids long. V was cut by 1 base and J by 3 bases, with 12 bases left in between. The CDR3 DNA is TGTGCCAGCAGCTTAGTAGCAGGGGCAGCTAATGAAAAACTGTTTTTT. This codes for CASSLVAGAANEKLFF.

The chain couples TRBV6-5 to TRBJ1-6; 7 nucleotides line up with TRBD1. Trimming took 0 bases from V and 7 from J; bases not matched to a gene: 3. The germline V gene has CDR1 MNHEY and CDR2 SVGAGI. The CDR3 is 15 amino acids. The CDR3 region is CASSYSGGWNSPLHF. CDR3 DNA sequence: TGTGCCAGCAGTTACTCAGGGGGCTGGAATTCACCCCTCCACTTT.

This clone was observed a single time. The chain couples TRBV7-8 to TRBJ2-7; 10 nucleotides line up with TRBD1. The CDR3 is 17 amino acids. Trimming took 1 base from V and 4 from J; bases not matched to a gene: 10. The germline CDR1 and CDR2 sequences are SGHVS and FQNEAQ. The CDR3 loop is CASSLDSRQGAIYEQYF. CDR3 coding DNA: TGTGCCAGCAGCTTAGATTCGAGACAGGGGGCGATATACGAGCAGTACTTC.

J is TRBJ1-2 and V is TRBV7-2; 7 bases are a match to TRBD1. CDR1 and CDR2 (germline): SGHTA, FQGNSA. CDR3 size: 13 residues. V lost 4 bases and J lost 4; bases outside the gene matches: 3. DNA of the CDR3: TGTGCCAGCAGCTCCGACAGGGTCTATGGCTACACCTTC. It translates to CASSSDRVYGYTF. Filled out from reference TRBV7-2 and TRBJ1-2, the complete variable domain reads GAGVSQSPSNKVTEKGKDVELRCDPISGHTALYWYRQSLGQGLEFLIYFQGNSAPDKSGLPSDRFSAERTGGSVSTLTIQRTQQEDSAVYLCASSSDRVYGYTFGSGTRLTVV.

Here the CDR3 DNA reads TGTGCCAGCAAGGGACAGGGGAGGAACACTGAAGCTTTCTTT. As protein: CASKGQGRNTEAFF. The rearrangement links TRBV2 to TRBJ1-1, with 10 nucleotides matching TRBD1. CDR1 and CDR2 (germline): SNHLY, FYNNEI. The CDR3 extends over 14 amino acids. With 7 bases clipped from V and 1 base from J, the junction kept 3 bases outside the gene matches.

V and J are TRBV6-5 and TRBJ1-2, with 7 bases aligning to TRBD1. V was pared by 5 bases and J by 9 bases, with 12 bases of the junction left unmatched. CDR3 size: 14 residues. CDR1 is MNHEY, CDR2 SVGAGI, per germline. The CDR3 DNA follows: TGTGCCAGCAGTAGAACCGGACAGGAATCGCGCTACACCTTC. This codes for CASSRTGQESRYTF.

The chain has TRBV3-1 (or the pseudogene TRBV3-2) and TRBJ2-3; D may be TRBD1 (5 bases). This CDR3 spans 12 amino acids. The germline gives CDR1 LGHDT, CDR2 YNNKEL (reference sequence). The ends were cut back, 1 base at V and 8 bases at J, with 7 bases in the middle. The CDR3 sequence: CASSQGQGTQYF. CDR3 sequence (DNA): TGTGCCAGCAGCCAAGGTCAGGGTACGCAGTATTTT.

A single count supports this clone. The CDR3 region is CASSWAPGPNYGYTF. The DNA of the CDR3 is TGTGCCAGCAGCTGGGCCCCAGGGCCTAACTATGGCTACACCTTC. The rearrangement uses TRBV11-2 and TRBJ1-2; tentatively, D is TRBD1 (5 bases). CDR3 length: 15 amino acids. The V gene lost 4 bases and the J gene lost 0 bases, with 12 bases spanning the gap. Germline lookup yields CDR1 SGHAT and CDR2 FQNNGV.